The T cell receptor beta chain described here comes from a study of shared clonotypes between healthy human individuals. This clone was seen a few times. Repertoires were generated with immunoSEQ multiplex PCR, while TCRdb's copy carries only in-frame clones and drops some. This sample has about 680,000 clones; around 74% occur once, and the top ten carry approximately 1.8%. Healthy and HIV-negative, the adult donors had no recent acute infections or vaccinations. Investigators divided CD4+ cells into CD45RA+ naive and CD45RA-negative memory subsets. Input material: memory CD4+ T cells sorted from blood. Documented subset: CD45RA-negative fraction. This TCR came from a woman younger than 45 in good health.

The DNA for the CDR3 is TGTGCCAGCAGCCCCCCCGGACAGGATGCGACCCAGTACTTC. It is translated as CASSPPGQDATQYF. The J gene is TRBJ2-5, the V gene TRBV5-4; TRBD1 matches at 7 bases. The CDR3 covers 14 residues. Looked up from germline, CDR1 is SGHNT and CDR2 is YYREEE (reference sequence). J was trimmed by 7 bases and V by 4 bases; bases with no gene match: 10.